This T cell receptor (beta chain) was recovered during a study of blood T cell repertoires in COVID-19. The wider study: Nucleic acid was either cDNA or gDNA, and it came from T cells, B-cell-depleted T cells, or PBMCs.

Authors' analysis steps: Amplifying reference gene primers gave estimates of nucleated cell counts. TCRdb's copy holds only in-frame clones and misses some; the assay was immunoSEQ multiplex PCR. V and J calls and clone size are copied from that table; D and trimming were computed from the DNA. This sample carries some 400,000 clones, 85% to 90% of them seen once, and the ten largest clones take more than 0.95%. Residents of about two dozen US areas, aged about 18 to 89 years, made up the participants. Symptom resolution, clearance, or two negative PCRs marked donors in Cohort 3 as recovered. This clone was found once. This CDR3 has 17 residues. The ends were cut back, 1 base at V and 0 bases at J, with 13 bases in the middle. In germline, CDR1 is KGHSH, CDR2 LQKENI.

The J gene is TRBJ1-3, the V gene TRBV18, with D maybe TRBD1 (5 bases). Sequenced input: PBMCs or T cells enriched from blood (not recorded which). This sequence originates from a man aged 25 to 45 who had recovered from COVID-19. The CDR3 region is CASSPQGRSPSGNTIYF. The CDR3 nucleotides read TGTGCCAGCTCACCACAGGGGCGCTCCCCCTCTGGAAACACCATATATTTT.